This TCR beta chain was sequenced during a study of cytomegalovirus exposure and HLA in healthy donors. On this clone: Relative to the germline gene, one junction end is altered; a read error may explain this.

CDR1 SEHNR and CDR2 FQNEAQ come from the germline V gene (reference sequence). The CDR3 contains 18 residues. The PCR was carried out with 60 Vbeta primers and 13 Jbeta primers. The method was immunoSEQ multiplex PCR; TCRdb's version includes in-frame clones alone and lacks a portion of them. The profile shows more than 95,000 clones, around 86% of them singletons. The genes are TRBV7-9 and TRBJ2-7; TRBD2 aligns across 9 bases. The sequenced sample was PBMCs. This clonotype originated in a woman under 40 in good health and CMV-seronegative. In DNA, the CDR3 is TGTTCCAGCAGCTTAGTAAGGCCAACTAGCGGGCCTACCTACGAGCAGTACTTC. Translating it yields CSSSLVRPTSGPTYEQYF.